The clone carrying this T cell receptor beta chain was seen only once. Its antigen remains unidentified. Germline CDR1 is MNHEY and CDR2 is SVGAGI. The CDR3 extends over 14 amino acids. V lost 6 bases, J lost 1 base, and 11 bases lay in between. The data belong to a study of Ad26.COV2.S vaccination and SARS-CoV-2 variants. Regarding the study as a whole: Spike-specific TCR breadth was greater after Ad26.COV2.S than placebo.

Sample treatment: approximately 18 received Ad26.COV2.S at low or high dose, single or two shots; roughly five received placebo; per-sample allocation not given. Following the first vaccine or placebo injection, samples were taken on day 63. Sequencing was performed with immunoSEQ multiplex PCR; in TCRdb, only in-frame clones are kept and a portion is missing. The sample has 350,000 to 450,000 clones, about nine tenths seen once. The V and J genes are TRBV6-5 and TRBJ2-3, with a weak D call TRBD2 (5 bases). The receptor was isolated from a person between 18 and 65 years old who received the Ad26.COV2.S COVID-19 vaccine or a placebo. The specimen comprised peripheral blood, sampled in a trial of Ad26.COV2.S vaccine versus placebo. The CDR3 nucleotides read TGTGCCAGCAGGAGGACTGGGGGCACAGATACGCAGTATTTT. It translates to CASRRTGGTDTQYF.